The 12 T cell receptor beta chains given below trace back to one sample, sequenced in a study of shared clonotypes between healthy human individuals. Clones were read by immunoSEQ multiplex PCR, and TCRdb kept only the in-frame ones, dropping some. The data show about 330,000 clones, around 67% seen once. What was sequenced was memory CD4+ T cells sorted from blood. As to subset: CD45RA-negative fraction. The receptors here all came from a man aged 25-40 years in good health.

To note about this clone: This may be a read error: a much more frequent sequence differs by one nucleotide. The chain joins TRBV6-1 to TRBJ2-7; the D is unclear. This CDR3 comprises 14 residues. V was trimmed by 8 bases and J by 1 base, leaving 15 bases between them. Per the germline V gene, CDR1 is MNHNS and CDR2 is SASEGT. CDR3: CASAREPVSYEQYF. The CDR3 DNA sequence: TGTGCCAGCGCACGCGAACCGGTATCCTACGAGCAGTACTTC.

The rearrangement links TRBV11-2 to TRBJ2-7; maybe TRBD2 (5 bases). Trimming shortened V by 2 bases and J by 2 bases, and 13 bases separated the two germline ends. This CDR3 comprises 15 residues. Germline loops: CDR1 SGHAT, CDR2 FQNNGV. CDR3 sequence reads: CASSLIRGSAYEQYF. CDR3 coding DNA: TGTGCCAGCAGCTTAATCCGGGGATCGGCCTACGAGCAGTACTTC.

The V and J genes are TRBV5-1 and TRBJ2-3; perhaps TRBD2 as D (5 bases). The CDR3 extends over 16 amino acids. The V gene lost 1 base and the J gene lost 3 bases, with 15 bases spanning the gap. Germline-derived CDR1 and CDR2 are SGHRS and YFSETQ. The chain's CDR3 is CASSLLGSGSTDTQYF. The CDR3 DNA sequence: TGCGCCAGCAGCTTGTTGGGATCGGGGTCGACAGATACGCAGTATTTT.

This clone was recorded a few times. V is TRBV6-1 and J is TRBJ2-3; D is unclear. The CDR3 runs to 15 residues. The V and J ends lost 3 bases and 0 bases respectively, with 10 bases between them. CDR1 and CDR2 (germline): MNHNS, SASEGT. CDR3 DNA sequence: TGTGCCAGCAGTGATGTCATAACTAGCACAGATACGCAGTATTTT. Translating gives CASSDVITSTDTQYF.

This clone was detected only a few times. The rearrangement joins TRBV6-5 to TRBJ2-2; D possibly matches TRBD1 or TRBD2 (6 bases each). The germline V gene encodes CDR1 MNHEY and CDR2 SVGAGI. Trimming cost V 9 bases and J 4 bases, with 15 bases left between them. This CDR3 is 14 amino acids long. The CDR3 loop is CASHEGGGTGELFF. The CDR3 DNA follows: TGTGCCAGTCACGAAGGAGGGGGCACCGGGGAGCTGTTTTTT.

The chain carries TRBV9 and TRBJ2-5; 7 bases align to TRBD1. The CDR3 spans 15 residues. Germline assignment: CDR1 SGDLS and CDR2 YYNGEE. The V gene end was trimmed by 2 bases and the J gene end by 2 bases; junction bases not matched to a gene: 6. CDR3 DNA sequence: TGTGCCAGCAGCGTCGGGACAGCGAGTCAAGAGACCCAGTACTTC. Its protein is CASSVGTASQETQYF. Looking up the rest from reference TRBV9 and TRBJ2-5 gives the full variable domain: DSGVTQTPKHLITATGQRVTLRCSPRSGDLSVYWYQQSLDQGLQFLIQYYNGEERAKGNILERFSAQQFPDLHSELNLSSLELGDSALYFCASSVGTASQETQYFGPGTRLLVL.

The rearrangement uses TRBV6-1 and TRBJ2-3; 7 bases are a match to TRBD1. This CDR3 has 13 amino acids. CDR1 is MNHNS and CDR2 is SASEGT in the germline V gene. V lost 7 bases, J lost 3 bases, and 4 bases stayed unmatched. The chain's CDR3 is CASNYRGTDTQYF. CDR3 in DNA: TGTGCCAGCAATTACAGGGGAACAGATACGCAGTATTTT.

DNA of the CDR3: TGCGCCAGCAGCATCTCAGGGGCCTCTGGAAACACCATATATTTT. Protein: CASSISGASGNTIYF. The V gene is TRBV5-1, the J gene TRBJ1-3; weak D call: TRBD1 (6 bases). The CDR3 is 15 residues long. Germline CDR1 is SGHRS and CDR2 is YFSETQ. V lost 4 bases and J lost 0, with 11 bases in between.

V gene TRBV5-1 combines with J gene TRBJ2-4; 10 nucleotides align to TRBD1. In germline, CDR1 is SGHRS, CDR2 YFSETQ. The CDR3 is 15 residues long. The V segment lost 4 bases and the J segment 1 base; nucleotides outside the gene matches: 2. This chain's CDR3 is CASSTGQGAKNIQYF. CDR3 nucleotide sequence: TGCGCCAGCAGCACGGGACAGGGGGCCAAAAACATTCAGTACTTC.

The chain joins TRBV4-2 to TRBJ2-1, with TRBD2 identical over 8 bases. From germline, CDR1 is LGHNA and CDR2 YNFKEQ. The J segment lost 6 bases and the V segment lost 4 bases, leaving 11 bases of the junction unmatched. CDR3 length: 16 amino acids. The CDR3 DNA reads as TGTGCCAGCAGCCGTTATCCGGGACTAGACCTCAATGAGCAGTTCTTC. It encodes CASSRYPGLDLNEQFF.

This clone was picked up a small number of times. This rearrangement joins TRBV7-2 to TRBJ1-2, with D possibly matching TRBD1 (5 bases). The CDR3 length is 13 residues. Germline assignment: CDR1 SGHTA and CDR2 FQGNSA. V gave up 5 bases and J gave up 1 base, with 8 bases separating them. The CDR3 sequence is CASSPRGNYGYTF. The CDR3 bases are TGTGCCAGCAGCCCGAGGGGTAACTATGGCTACACCTTC.

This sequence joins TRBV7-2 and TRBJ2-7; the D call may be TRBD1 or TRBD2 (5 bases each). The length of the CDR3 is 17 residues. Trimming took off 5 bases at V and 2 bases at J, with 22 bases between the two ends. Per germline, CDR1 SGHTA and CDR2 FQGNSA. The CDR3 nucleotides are TGTGCCAGCAGCGTCCTAGGGGAAAGCGGCACAGCCTACGAGCAGTACTTC. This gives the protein CASSVLGESGTAYEQYF.